This T cell receptor (beta chain) was sequenced during a study of cytomegalovirus exposure and HLA in healthy donors. Overall study context: According to later analysis, the same platform produced the roughly 130 validation and around 730 first-cohort repertoires. Findings and caveats of the study: The authors enumerated roughly 160 TCR beta chains as linked to cytomegalovirus. Generally TCR sequences proved uncommon, though certain public TCRs appeared in numerous donors.

Some clones are missing from TCRdb's copy, which holds only in-frame ones; the method was immunoSEQ multiplex PCR. The repertoire holds 120,000 or so clones, with around nine tenths as singletons. To note about this clone: Its antigen remains unidentified.

The CDR3 covers 14 residues. The V segment lost 6 bases and the J segment 5 bases; nucleotides outside the gene matches: 4. Germline CDR1 reads SGHKS; CDR2 reads YYEKEE (reference sequence). The V gene is TRBV5-5, the J gene TRBJ1-5, with 11 bases lining up with TRBD1. Sequenced input: PBMCs. This receptor was identified in a woman between 18 and 29 years old in good health and CMV-seronegative. DNA of the CDR3: TGTGCCAGCACTTGGACAGGGGGCGATCAGCCCCAGCATTTT. Its translation is CASTWTGGDQPQHF.